This entry concerns a single T cell receptor beta chain. Its antigen is unknown. Base qualities are not provided; no much larger clone lies one nucleotide away. Receptor amplification or capture employed the immunoSEQ multiplex PCR assay. For the multiplex PCR, a mixture combining 60 forward primers for TCR Vbeta segments and 13 reverse primers for TCR Jbeta segments was used. Amplification of the CDR3 region of rearranged TCR beta genes was performed with a multiplex PCR assay on genomic DNA. The amplified TCR beta libraries were sequenced on the Illumina HiSeq System as 87-base-pair reads. The authors' analysis ran thus. A later analysis counted tens of millions of unique TCR beta chains across the 550 to 800 repertoires, and about 10 million of these chains were shared by at least two donors. To remove PCR and sequencing errors, raw reads were error-corrected and collapsed into unique sequences using a nearest-neighbor algorithm that merged closely related sequences. CDR3 sequences were aligned to IMGT reference sequences to assign V, D and J gene segments. Each retained sequence needed at least a six-nucleotide match to both a V gene segment and a J gene segment. Rearrangements were called productive when the CDR3 lacked stop codons and stayed in frame with V and J; all others were non-productive. CDR3 was defined according to IMGT convention as the region running from the second conserved V-encoded cysteine to the conserved J-encoded phenylalanine. The earlier analysis of some 600 of the donors excluded sequences that lacked an unambiguous match to a single V gene segment. An earlier analysis of approximately 590 of the donors classified V segments as functional when productive rearrangements were above 56.7% and as segregating when the standard deviation between donors was above 5%. A statistical classification framework was built to diagnose cytomegalovirus status from the catalog of TCR beta chain sequences. V and J gene assignment, in a later analysis, came from comparing TCR nucleotide sequences with IMGT/GENE-DB human TR gene sequences. A later analysis assigned CDR3 sequences and most-parsimonious VDJ recombination scenarios with the TCRdist pipeline. In a later analysis, each TCR beta chain was defined by its CDR3 amino acid sequence together with its V-gene family, and reads without a unique V-gene family were excluded. As a way to deal with suspected cross-contamination and a sequencing artifact, a later analysis dropped 500 to 700 nucleotide sequences that were highly shared and had low generation probability. For each public chain, a later analysis derived a clonal expansion index from normalized ranks of inferred template counts within each repertoire. A later analysis computed generation probabilities with a VDJ recombination model fitted to out-of-frame rearrangements, and checked the results against IGoR. A later analysis scored TCR-TCR, TCR-HLA and TCR-CMV co-occurrence with hypergeometric tests, applying a repertoire-size bias correction to TCR pairs. In a later analysis, false discovery rates were estimated by permuting HLA or CMV assignments 20 times. In a later analysis, co-occurring TCRs were grouped with DBSCAN, and TCRdist sequence similarity was added when clustering was performed within HLA-allele-positive subsets. Repertoires with fewer than 30,000 or more than 120,000 public chains were left out of co-occurrence clustering, as were about five repertoires with anomalous nucleotide sharing. The source is immuneACCESS, and TCRdb retained only in-frame sequences with V and J called. Part of the clones is not carried over; for the studies checked, unresolved V genes explain less than half of this, and the remainder is unexplained. Clone size and V and J calls were adopted from that table, with D and trimming inferred from the DNA. The sample profile shows about 160,000 clones; about four fifths of them were found once. The top ten clonotypes cover 9.5% to 12% of the sample.

The source of the sample is a study of cytomegalovirus exposure and HLA in healthy donors (dated by TCRdb to 2015 to 2018). Describing the broader study: An earlier analysis of 587 of the donors reported approximately 270 Gb of sequence data and roughly 100 million unique TCR beta sequences from 150 million to 200 million T cells. An early release covering roughly 640 HLA-typed donors comprised about 300 gigabases of sequencing data and some 79 million unique TCR sequences. Of the roughly 400 genotyped donors, around 81% fell in the genetic ancestry cluster associated with self-reported Caucasian donors. The study aimed to test whether cataloging public T cell receptors could reveal signatures of past pathogen exposure. Using immunosequencing, the study profiled T cell repertoires from 666 subjects and related those repertoires to cytomegalovirus serostatus. A separate validation cohort of 100 to 150 different subjects was used in addition to the roughly 720-subject first cohort. High-throughput TCR immunosequencing, statistical association of individual TCRs with disease status, and machine learning were combined to predict cytomegalovirus infection status. A later analysis re-analyzed previously published TCR beta repertoires from several hundred donors and added high-resolution HLA genotyping to study TCR occurrence patterns. Rather than drawing on any new phenotypic data, the later analysis identified candidate immune exposures from TCR beta sequences and the way those sequences occurred across donors. To decide whether each TCR beta V gene segment behaved as functional or pseudogenic, an earlier analysis of approximately 590 of the donors relied on high-throughput TCR beta sequencing. Donor age, sex, ethnicity and CMV serostatus were compiled alongside the repertoire data. A later genetic analysis used genome-wide SNP genotypes for 398 of the 666 donors, treating that subset as a discovery cohort. All discovery cohort repertoires had been generated on a single sequencing platform. HLA typing covered class I and class II loci at four-digit resolution. The number of typed donors differed by locus: 629-630 for A, B, C, DRB1 and DQB1; roughly 510 for DQA1; about 600 for DPA1; and about 450 for DPB1. Because of strong linkage in the cohort, five DR-DQ haplotypes were treated as single units for association and clustering. Among some 410 genotyped donors of the cohort, an average of around 220,000 unique TCR beta nucleotide sequences was sequenced per donor, of which about 18% were non-productive. Study-wide conclusions, independent of this receptor: Compared with the approximately 670-donor mean, donors in an Asian-associated ancestry cluster had fewer N-insertions in productive TCRs, according to a later genetic analysis. Linkage disequilibrium might explain the correlated functional status among segregating V segments, but an unknown experimental factor could not be excluded. In a later genetic analysis, a missense DCLRE1C variant was associated with V-gene and J-gene trimming of TCR beta chains, and the association was replicated in an independent cohort. Three of the identified cytomegalovirus-associated TCR beta chains were confirmed in vitro to be specific for cytomegalovirus antigens. Some IMGT-functional V segments, including TRBV6-2 and TRBV6-3, could not be told apart with the 87-base-pair reads, so those segments were excluded. Because HLA typing was missing for some donors at each locus, association tests included only the typed subset. According to a later analysis, TCR association rates differed among HLA loci, with DRB1 alleles showing the most associated TCRs and HLA-C alleles showing the fewest. In a later analysis, 15,000 to 20,000 TCR beta sequences were associated with specific HLA alleles at a false discovery rate of 0.05. While some public TCRs were present in many individuals, most TCR sequences turned up only very rarely across donors. A further reported finding was that TCR beta sequences accurately predicted the HLA-A and HLA-B alleles for most subjects in the first cohort. The authors suggested that the approach could potentially be generalized to other disease states and immunological phenotypes. Immune exposure information for the cohort was limited to CMV serostatus. Strong co-occurrence of HLA alleles, especially DR and DQ, made assigning TCR associations to individual alleles difficult. According to a later analysis, most CMV-associated TCR beta chains appeared to be HLA-restricted, and the HLA associations seemed to be driven largely by CMV exposure. A group of highly shared sequence variants was considered likely to be a technical artifact of the sequencing pipeline. In both the original and validation cohorts, the classifier was reported to diagnose cytomegalovirus status with high specificity and sensitivity. The study listed around 160 TCR beta chains as associated with cytomegalovirus. Because counts were too low, seventeen rarely observed V segments, including chromosome 9 orphons, were excluded from the earlier analysis of roughly 580 of the donors. Compared with equally common non-associated chains, HLA-associated TCR beta chains in a later analysis were more clonally expanded and had lower generation probabilities. Sequencing depth was assumed to be roughly uniform across donors in the presence/absence analyses, though that assumption may not hold. Several of the top co-occurrence clusters appeared to be linked to parvovirus B19, influenza, CMV and Epstein-Barr virus, according to a later analysis. In an earlier analysis of about 600 of the donors, most TCR beta V segments appeared in productive rearrangements about 87% or about 30% of the time, broadly matching IMGT annotations. The cohort was sequenced for TCR beta chains only, and without alpha or paired-chain data the features that could be detected were limited.

Trimmed from V: 6 bases; trimmed from J: 5 bases; junction bases lacking a gene match: 26. The CDR3 measures 20 amino acids from cysteine to phenylalanine. Left in the record is the CDR3 DNA by itself, 60 bases read in frame from the first base. The germline V gene (reference sequence) provides CDR1 MNHEY and CDR2 SMNVEV. In total, 600 or so healthy bone marrow donors made up the cohort. All cohort members were sampled while nominally healthy, although unrecorded immune exposures were likely present. The donor was CMV seropositive and was included in the group of 250 to 300 seropositive cohort members. A peripheral blood sample was provided by each donor, and peripheral blood mononuclear cells were used for TCR beta sequencing. Genomic DNA was extracted from the blood cell samples with the Qiagen DNeasy Blood Extraction Kit.

This clonotype was obtained from a man in his fifties in good health and CMV-seropositive. The V and J genes are TRBV27 and TRBJ2-7; the central 9 bases match TRBD2. The sequenced sample was PBMCs. The CDR3 protein: CASSRKARLAGLERGDEQYF. The DNA sequence is as follows: TGTGCCAGCAGCCGCAAAGCGAGGCTAGCGGGACTCGAACGAGGAGACGAGCAGTACTTC.